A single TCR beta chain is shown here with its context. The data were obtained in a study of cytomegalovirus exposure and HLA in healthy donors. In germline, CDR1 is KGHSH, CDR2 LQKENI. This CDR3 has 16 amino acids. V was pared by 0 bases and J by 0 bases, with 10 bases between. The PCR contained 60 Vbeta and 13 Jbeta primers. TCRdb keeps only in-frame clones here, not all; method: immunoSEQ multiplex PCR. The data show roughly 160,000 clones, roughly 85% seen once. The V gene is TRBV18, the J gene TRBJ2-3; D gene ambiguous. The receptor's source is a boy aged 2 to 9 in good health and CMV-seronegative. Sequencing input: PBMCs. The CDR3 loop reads CASSPPSRRSTDTQYF. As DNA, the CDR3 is TGTGCCAGCTCACCACCCTCTAGGAGAAGCACAGATACGCAGTATTTT.